Listed here are 3 T cell receptor beta chains from one sample, sequenced in a study of OX40 agonist ivuxolimab in advanced cancers. Clones were read by immunoSEQ multiplex PCR, and TCRdb kept only the in-frame ones, dropping some. Here the sample spans roughly 81,000 clones, approximately 85% being singletons. The specimen comprised CD4+ or CD8+ T cells sorted from blood, sampled in a trial of the OX40 agonist ivuxolimab. These receptors all stem from an adult with an advanced solid tumor such as melanoma, head and neck, liver or kidney cancer.

This clone is a singleton in its sample. The chain is built from TRBV6-6 and TRBJ1-3; 12 bases align to TRBD1. CDR3 length: 16 amino acids. Trimming at V came to 6 bases and at J to 4 bases, leaving 7 bases not matched to a gene. In germline, CDR1 is MNHNY, CDR2 SVGAGI (reference sequence). CDR3 sequence reads: CASSTGDRGLGNTIYF. The CDR3 coding sequence is TGTGCCAGCAGCACGGGGGACAGGGGGCTCGGAAACACCATATATTTT.

The V call is TRBV28, the J call TRBJ2-5, with a tentative D call TRBD2 (5 bases). Gene TRBJ2-7 matches the end of the DNA better, so the J call may be wrong. The CDR3 spans 14 residues. Germline CDR1 is MDHEN and CDR2 is SYDVKM. The CDR3 nucleotides are TGTGCCAGCAGACTCCCTTCAAGGGAGTACGAGCAGTACTTC. It codes for CASRLPSREYEQYF.

In this sample, this clone turned up once. The CDR3 sequence is CASSLDGVSNQPQHF. CDR3 nucleotide sequence: TGCGCCAGCAGCTTGGACGGGGTTAGCAATCAGCCCCAGCATTTT. The chain links TRBV5-1 to TRBJ1-5, with D unclear. The CDR3 consists of 15 residues. V lost 0 bases to trimming and J lost 0 bases, with 7 bases between them. Germline CDR1 and CDR2: SGHRS and YFSETQ.